A single sample is the source of the 30 T cell receptor beta chains below, sequenced in a study of cytomegalovirus exposure and HLA in healthy donors. In the PCR, 60 Vbeta and 13 Jbeta primers were used. Some clones are missing from TCRdb's copy, which holds only in-frame ones; the method was immunoSEQ multiplex PCR. The table has 150,000 to 200,000 clones, over 65% seen once. Specimen: PBMCs. These TCRs come from a man aged 60 to 69 in good health and CMV-seronegative.

The rearrangement uses TRBV30 and TRBJ2-1, with 11 bases aligning to TRBD2. This CDR3 is 18 amino acids long. After removal of 1 base from V and 2 bases from J, the junction contained 10 bases not matched to a gene. Germline V lookup: CDR1 GTSNPN, CDR2 SVGIG (reference sequence). The CDR3 bases are TGTGCCTGGAGTGCACATACTCCACTAGCGGGAGCCTACAATGAGCAGTTCTTC. Translated: CAWSAHTPLAGAYNEQFF.

This chain uses TRBV5-1 with TRBJ2-3; 10 bases are a match to TRBD1. With V trimmed by 6 bases and J by 1 base, 2 bases remained unmatched. The CDR3 spans 14 residues. Per the germline V gene, CDR1 is SGHRS and CDR2 is YFSETQ. CDR3 DNA: TGCGCCAGCAAAGGGACAGGGGGCACAGATACGCAGTATTTT. It specifies CASKGTGGTDTQYF.

This clone turned up a few times. At one of its ends the junction is not consistent with the germline gene, which may arise from a read error. The V call is TRBV15, the J call TRBJ2-1; 13 bases fit TRBD2. The CDR3 runs to 15 residues. Germline lookup yields CDR1 LNHNV and CDR2 YYDKDF (reference sequence). The CDR3 sequence: CATSKSGTSGDEQFF. CDR3 coding DNA: TGTGCCACCAGCAAATCCGGGACTAGCGGGGATGAACAGTTCTTC. The variable domain in full, with the rest retrieved from reference TRBV15 and TRBJ2-1, is DAMVIQNPRYQVTQFGKPVTLSCSQTLNHNVMYWYQQKSSQAPKLLFHYYDKDFNNEADTPDNFQSRRPNTSFCFLDIRSPGLGDTAMYLCATSKSGTSGDEQFFGPGTRLTVL.

This chain links TRBV6-5 with TRBJ1-2, with unresolved D. This CDR3 has 14 amino acids. With 2 bases removed from V and 1 base from J, the gap between germline ends came to 8 bases. The germline CDR1 and CDR2 sequences are MNHEY and SVGAGI. CDR3 sequence (DNA): TGTGCCAGCAGTTACGAGGCCGGTAACTATGGCTACACCTTC. Its translation is CASSYEAGNYGYTF.

A word on this clone: Other nucleotide sequences from this sample produce the same CDR3. V is TRBV2 and J is TRBJ1-2; TRBD1 matches 7 bases. The trim removed 8 bases at V and 4 bases at J, leaving 1 base unmatched. The CDR3 extends over 11 amino acids. From germline, CDR1 is SNHLY and CDR2 FYNNEI. CDR3 DNA sequence: TGTGCCAGCTCAGGGGGCTATGGCTACACCTTC. Translating it yields CASSGGYGYTF.

About this clone: This may arise from a read error, as a much more abundant clone is one base away. V is TRBV7-2 and J is TRBJ1-1; no definite D call. In germline, CDR1 is SGHTA, CDR2 FQGNSA. V was clipped by 3 bases and J by 1 base, with 6 bases between them. This CDR3 is 13 amino acids long. CDR3 amino acids: CASSFSGNTEAFF. CDR3 nucleotide sequence: TGTGCCAGCAGCTTTTCCGGGAACACTGAAGCTTTCTTT.

V is TRBV12-5 and J is TRBJ2-4; a possible D gene is TRBD2 (6 bases). CDR3 size: 13 residues. Looked up from germline, CDR1 is LGHNT and CDR2 is FRNRAP. V was clipped by 8 bases and J by 8 bases, with 16 bases between them. The CDR3: CASTTGVGDIQYF. As DNA, the CDR3 is TGTGCTAGTACAACGGGAGTAGGGGACATTCAGTACTTC.

The rearrangement uses TRBV6-5 and TRBJ2-2, with TRBD1 matching 10 bases. Germline V gives CDR1 MNHEY, CDR2 SVGAGI. The CDR3 totals 14 residues. V dropped 2 bases and J dropped 8; count of bases not matched to a gene: 2. The CDR3 here is CASSYGTGDGELFF. As DNA, the CDR3 is TGTGCCAGCAGTTACGGGACAGGGGATGGGGAGCTGTTTTTT.

The sample holds one count of this clone. The chain employs TRBV13 and TRBJ1-1; the D is unclear. V lost 1 base and J 0 bases, leaving 9 bases between the germline ends. Germline loops: CDR1 PRHDT, CDR2 FYEKMQ (reference sequence). There are 15 residues in the CDR3. CDR3 amino acids: CASSLAVLLNTEAFF. The CDR3 bases are TGTGCCAGCAGCTTAGCGGTGCTACTGAACACTGAAGCTTTCTTT.

V and J are TRBV6-5 and TRBJ2-2; the D gene is possibly TRBD2 (5 bases). Between the trimmed V and J ends, which lost 2 bases and 7 bases, there was a span of 11 bases. CDR3 length: 14 residues. Germline CDR1 and CDR2: MNHEY and SVGAGI. The CDR3 here is CASSYSGLGGELFF. The DNA for the CDR3 is TGTGCCAGCAGTTACAGCGGCTTGGGCGGGGAGCTGTTTTTT.

The gene calls are TRBV7-9 and TRBJ1-1, with D perhaps TRBD1 (5 bases). V shed 5 bases and J shed 1 base, with 11 bases lying between them. The germline V gene has CDR1 SEHNR and CDR2 FQNEAQ (reference sequence). The CDR3 extends over 14 amino acids. The CDR3 protein is CASSPQTGNTEAFF. The CDR3 nucleotides are TGTGCCAGCAGCCCCCAAACAGGGAACACTGAAGCTTTCTTT.

With regard to this clone: At one of its ends the junction is not consistent with the germline gene, which may arise from a read error. In nucleotides, the CDR3 is TGTGCCAGCGCTGGACAGGGCTTCAATAATTCACCCCTCAACTTT. Residues: CASAGQGFNNSPLNF. The J gene is TRBJ1-6, the V gene TRBV27; 8 nucleotides line up with TRBD1. Germline V gives CDR1 MNHEY, CDR2 SMNVEV (reference sequence). This CDR3 is 15 amino acids long.

This chain uses TRBV27 with TRBJ2-5; a weak D match, TRBD2 (6 bases). CDR3 size: 15 residues. CDR1 and CDR2 (germline): MNHEY, SMNVEV (reference sequence). The V end was cut by 1 base, the J end by 5 bases, with 14 bases between. This CDR3 reads CASSLFGTGLETQYF. The CDR3 region has the DNA TGTGCCAGCAGTTTATTCGGGACTGGATTGGAGACCCAGTACTTC.

The rearrangement uses TRBV5-1 and TRBJ2-7; TRBD1 aligns across 12 bases. Germline V lookup: CDR1 SGHRS, CDR2 YFSETQ. Germline trimming cut 2 bases from V and 5 bases from J; bases unmatched to any gene: 8. The CDR3 loop spans 16 amino acids. CDR3 nucleotides: TGCGCCAGCAGCTTTCAGCCGGGACAGGGGGCCCACGAGCAGTACTTC. Its translation: CASSFQPGQGAHEQYF.

Regarding this clone: The germline gene is not matched at one end of the junction; a read error may be the cause. The chain carries TRBV5-8 and TRBJ2-2, with D perhaps TRBD1 (7 bases). Germline assignment: CDR1 SGHTS and CDR2 YDEGEE. The CDR3 is 15 amino acids. In DNA, the CDR3 is TGTGCCAGCAGCCGCGGGACAGCGAACGCCGGGGAGCTGTTTTTT. Translating it yields CASSRGTANAGELFF.

The chain joins TRBV4-1 to TRBJ2-3; 7 bases fit TRBD1. CDR1 is MGHRA and CDR2 is YSYEKL in the germline V gene. The ends lost 1 base at V and 5 bases at J; junction bases unmatched: 3. The CDR3 has 14 residues. The CDR3 spells CASSQVRQGDTQYF. CDR3 coding DNA: TGCGCCAGCAGCCAAGTAAGACAGGGAGATACGCAGTATTTT.

The CDR3 here is CAITEGFSYNEQFF. The CDR3 nucleotides are TGTGCCATCACGGAGGGGTTCTCCTACAATGAGCAGTTCTTC. The chain employs TRBV6-1 and TRBJ2-1; D is possibly TRBD2 (6 bases). V lost 10 bases and J 0 bases, leaving 13 bases between the germline ends. CDR1 is MNHNS and CDR2 is SASEGT in the germline V gene. CDR3 length equals 14 residues.

This chain uses TRBV2 with TRBJ1-4; possible D gene TRBD1, 6 bases. In germline, CDR1 is SNHLY, CDR2 FYNNEI. The V end lost 5 bases, the J end lost 0 bases, and 13 bases lay between the germline ends. This CDR3 is built from 16 residues. CDR3 amino acids: CASSSDRLSTNEKLFF. The DNA of the CDR3 is TGTGCCAGCAGTTCTGACAGGCTCTCAACTAATGAAAAACTGTTTTTT.

Concerning this clone: The same CDR3 also results from other DNA sequences found in this sample. V gene TRBV5-6 combines with J gene TRBJ2-3; 8 positions match TRBD1. V dropped 4 bases and J dropped 1; count of bases not matched to a gene: 5. There are 15 residues in the CDR3. Germline CDR1 is SGHDT and CDR2 is YYEEEE. CDR3 sequence reads: CASSIRTGRTDTQYF. CDR3 DNA sequence: TGTGCCAGCAGCATCCGGACAGGGCGCACAGATACGCAGTATTTT.

In DNA form, the CDR3 reads TGCGCCAGCGGCAGGGAAGGGAGCACAGATACGCAGTATTTT. Translating gives CASGREGSTDTQYF. This sequence joins TRBV5-1 and TRBJ2-3; D possibly corresponds to TRBD1 (5 bases). V was cut by 7 bases and J by 0 bases, with 12 bases left in between. The CDR3 spans 14 residues. The germline V gene has CDR1 SGHRS and CDR2 YFSETQ.

This chain uses TRBV10-3 with TRBJ2-5, with 12 positions matching TRBD1. Losses at the gene ends were 7 bases for V and 4 bases for J; bases not matched to a gene: 7. Germline CDR1 and CDR2: ENHRY and SYGVKD. The CDR3 spans 15 residues. The CDR3 sequence: CAITRGTGGLETQYF. The CDR3 DNA reads as TGTGCCATCACCAGAGGGACAGGGGGCTTAGAGACCCAGTACTTC.

The rearrangement links TRBV11-2 to TRBJ2-5; D is possibly TRBD1 (6 bases). CDR3 length equals 11 residues. V was clipped by 8 bases and J by 13 bases, with 17 bases between them. Germline V gives CDR1 SGHAT, CDR2 FQNNGV. CDR3 region: CASSPTGIVYF. DNA for the CDR3: TGTGCCAGCTCTCCAACAGGGATAGTGTACTTC.

The chain recombines TRBV6-5 with TRBJ2-7; D is perhaps TRBD2 (5 bases). V was pared by 4 bases and J by 6 bases, with 19 bases between. The germline gives CDR1 MNHEY, CDR2 SVGAGI. The CDR3 runs to 15 residues. The CDR3 sequence: CASSSQILVHGEQYF. The CDR3 bases are TGTGCCAGCAGTTCCCAGATACTAGTGCACGGCGAGCAGTACTTC.

As regards this clone: At one end, the junction sequence differs from germline, possibly due to a read error. The chain uses TRBV30 and TRBJ1-2; D is uncertain. Germline lookup yields CDR1 GTSNPN and CDR2 SVGIG (reference sequence). The CDR3 is made up of 14 amino acids. DNA of the CDR3: TGTGCCTGGAGTGACGGGATTACTAACTATGGCTACCCCTTC. Amino acid sequence: CAWSDGITNYGYPF.

This clone has more than one count but fewer than ten. The chain uses TRBV9 and TRBJ2-3; D is undetermined. Germline assignment: CDR1 SGDLS and CDR2 YYNGEE. Trimming removed 4 bases from V and 6 bases from J, with 9 bases in between. CDR3 length: 12 amino acids. As DNA, the CDR3 is TGTGCCAGCAGCCTACTCGGGGATACGCAGTATTTT. Translating gives CASSLLGDTQYF.

This clone came up once. The chain employs TRBV6-5 and TRBJ1-4, with a possible D match to TRBD1 (6 bases). CDR3 length: 15 amino acids. Trimming shortened V by 6 bases and J by 0 bases, and 11 bases separated the two germline ends. Germline assignment: CDR1 MNHEY and CDR2 SVGAGI. CDR3 sequence (DNA): TGTGCCAGCAGAATCCGGGACACAACTAATGAAAAACTGTTTTTT. Its protein is CASRIRDTTNEKLFF.

The chain uses TRBV28 and TRBJ1-3; possibly TRBD1 for D (5 bases). Trimming stripped 6 bases from V and 2 bases from J, with 5 bases between. The germline gives CDR1 MDHEN, CDR2 SYDVKM. The CDR3 extends over 12 amino acids. CDR3 amino acids: CASRGPGNTIYF. Here the CDR3 DNA reads TGTGCCAGCAGGGGGCCTGGAAACACCATATATTTT.

The chain couples TRBV2 to TRBJ2-3; the match to TRBD1 covers 7 bases. The CDR3 sequence is 15 residues long. Trimming cost V 1 base and J 2 bases; bases outside gene matches: 3. Germline V lookup: CDR1 SNHLY, CDR2 FYNNEI. The CDR3 region has the DNA TGTGCCAGCAGTGAAGGACAGGGCCTCACAGATACGCAGTATTTT. Its translation is CASSEGQGLTDTQYF.

The chain is built from TRBV27 and TRBJ2-3; the match to TRBD2 covers 11 bases. The CDR3 runs 15 residues. Per germline, CDR1 MNHEY and CDR2 SMNVEV (reference sequence). V shed 4 bases and J 1 base; nucleotides not matched to a gene: 1. DNA of the CDR3: TGTGCCAGCAGTTCGGGACTAGCGGGCACAGATACGCAGTATTTT. Its protein product is CASSSGLAGTDTQYF.

The CDR3 bases are TGTGCCACCAGCCCCCGGGGGGATGGCAATCAGCCCCAGCATTTT. Residues: CATSPRGDGNQPQHF. V gene TRBV15 combines with J gene TRBJ1-5; D is possibly TRBD1 (5 bases). Trimming removed 5 bases at V and 2 bases at J, with 13 bases between. Germline loops: CDR1 LNHNV, CDR2 YYDKDF (reference sequence). The CDR3 contains 15 residues.